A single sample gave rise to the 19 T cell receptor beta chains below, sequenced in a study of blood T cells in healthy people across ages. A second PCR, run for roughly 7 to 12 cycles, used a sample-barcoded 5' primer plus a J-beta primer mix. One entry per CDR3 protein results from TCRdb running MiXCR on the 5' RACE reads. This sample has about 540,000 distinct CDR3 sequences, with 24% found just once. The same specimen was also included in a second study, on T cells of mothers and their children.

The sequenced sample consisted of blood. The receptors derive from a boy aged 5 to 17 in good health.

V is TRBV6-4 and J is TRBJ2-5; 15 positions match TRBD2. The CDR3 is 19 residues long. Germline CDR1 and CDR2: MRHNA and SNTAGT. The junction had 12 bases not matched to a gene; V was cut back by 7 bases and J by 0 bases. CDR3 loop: CASIHEGTSGGRYQETQYF. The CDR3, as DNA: TGTGCCAGCATTCACGAGGGGACTAGCGGGGGGCGGTACCAAGAGACCCAGTACTTC.

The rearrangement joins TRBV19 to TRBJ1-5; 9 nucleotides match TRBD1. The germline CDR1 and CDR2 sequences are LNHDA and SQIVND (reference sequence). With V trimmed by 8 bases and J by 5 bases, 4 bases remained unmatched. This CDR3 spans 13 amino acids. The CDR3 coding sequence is TGTGCCAGTGGGACAGGGATTCATCAGCCCCAGCATTTT. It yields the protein CASGTGIHQPQHF.

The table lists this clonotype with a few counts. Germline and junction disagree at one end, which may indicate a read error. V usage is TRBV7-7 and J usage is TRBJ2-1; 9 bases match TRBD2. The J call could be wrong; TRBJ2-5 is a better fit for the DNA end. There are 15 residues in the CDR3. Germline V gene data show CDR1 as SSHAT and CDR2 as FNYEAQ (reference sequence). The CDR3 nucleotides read TGTGCTAGCAGCCCGCTAGCGGGAAGTCGAGAGACCCAGTACTTC. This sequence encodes CASSPLAGSRETQYF.

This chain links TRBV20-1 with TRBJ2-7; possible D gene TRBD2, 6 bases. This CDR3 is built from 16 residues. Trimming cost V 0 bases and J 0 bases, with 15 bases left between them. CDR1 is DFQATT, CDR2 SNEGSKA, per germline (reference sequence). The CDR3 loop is CSARDIGTHLSYEQYF. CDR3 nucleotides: TGCAGTGCTAGAGATATAGGGACTCACCTCTCCTACGAGCAGTACTTC.

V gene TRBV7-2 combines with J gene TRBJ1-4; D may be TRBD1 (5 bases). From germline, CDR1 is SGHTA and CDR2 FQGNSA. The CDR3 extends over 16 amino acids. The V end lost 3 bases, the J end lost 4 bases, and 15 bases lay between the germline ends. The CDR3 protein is CASSFRGLGGNEKLFF. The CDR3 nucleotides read TGTGCCAGCAGCTTCCGCGGGTTGGGGGGTAATGAAAAACTGTTTTTT.

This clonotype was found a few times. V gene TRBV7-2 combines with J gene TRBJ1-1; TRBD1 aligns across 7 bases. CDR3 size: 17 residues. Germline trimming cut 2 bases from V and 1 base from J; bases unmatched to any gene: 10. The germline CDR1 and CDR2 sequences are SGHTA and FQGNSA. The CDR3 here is CASSLIPTGASNTEAFF. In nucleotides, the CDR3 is TGTGCCAGCAGCTTAATCCCCACAGGGGCCTCGAACACTGAAGCTTTCTTT.

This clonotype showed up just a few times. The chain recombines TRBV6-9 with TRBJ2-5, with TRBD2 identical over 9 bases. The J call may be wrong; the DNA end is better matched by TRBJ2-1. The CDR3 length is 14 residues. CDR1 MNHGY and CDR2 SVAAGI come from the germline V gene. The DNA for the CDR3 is TGTGCCAGCAGTCCCGATAGCGGGAGTGGTGAGCAGTTCTTC. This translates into CASSPDSGSGEQFF.

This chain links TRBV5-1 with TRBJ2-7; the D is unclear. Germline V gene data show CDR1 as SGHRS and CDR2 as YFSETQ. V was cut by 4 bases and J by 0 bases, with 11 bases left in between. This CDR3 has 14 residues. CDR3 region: CASSPNAGSYEQYF. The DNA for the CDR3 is TGCGCCAGCAGCCCTAACGCCGGCTCCTACGAGCAGTACTTC.

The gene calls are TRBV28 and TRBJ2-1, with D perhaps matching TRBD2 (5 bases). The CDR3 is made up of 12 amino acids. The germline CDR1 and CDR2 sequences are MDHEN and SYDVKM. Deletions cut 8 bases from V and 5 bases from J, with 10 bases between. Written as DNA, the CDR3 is TGTGCCAGCCAACGGGAACACAATGAGCAGTTCTTC. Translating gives CASQREHNEQFF.

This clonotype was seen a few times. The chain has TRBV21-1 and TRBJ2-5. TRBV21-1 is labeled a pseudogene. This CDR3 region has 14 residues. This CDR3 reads CASSEIGYQETQYF. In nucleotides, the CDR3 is TGTGCCAGCAGCGAGATAGGTTACCAAGAGACCCAGTACTTC.

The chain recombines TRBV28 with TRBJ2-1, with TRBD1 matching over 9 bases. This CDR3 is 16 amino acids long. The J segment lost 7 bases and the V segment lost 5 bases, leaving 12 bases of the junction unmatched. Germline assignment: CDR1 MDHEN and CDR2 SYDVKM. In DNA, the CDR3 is TGTGCCAGCAGTCTTCTTGGGACAGGGCTGAGGAATGAGCAGTTCTTC. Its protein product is CASSLLGTGLRNEQFF.

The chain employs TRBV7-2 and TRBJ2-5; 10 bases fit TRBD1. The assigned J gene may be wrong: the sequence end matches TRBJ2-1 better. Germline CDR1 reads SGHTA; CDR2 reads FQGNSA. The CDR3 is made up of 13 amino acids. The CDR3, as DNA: TGTGCCAGCAGCCCTGACAGGGGGCGGGAGCAGTTCTTC. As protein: CASSPDRGREQFF.

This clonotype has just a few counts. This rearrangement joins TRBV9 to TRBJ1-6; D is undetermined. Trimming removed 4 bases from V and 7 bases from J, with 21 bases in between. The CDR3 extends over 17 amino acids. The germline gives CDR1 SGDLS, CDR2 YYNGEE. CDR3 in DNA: TGTGCCAGCAGCCGCTTCTGGGAGGCGAGGGTAAATTCACCCCTCCACTTT. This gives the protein CASSRFWEARVNSPLHF.

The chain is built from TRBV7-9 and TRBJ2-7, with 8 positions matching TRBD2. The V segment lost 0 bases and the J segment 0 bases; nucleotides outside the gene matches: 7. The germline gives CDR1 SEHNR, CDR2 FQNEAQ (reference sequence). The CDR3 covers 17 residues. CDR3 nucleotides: TGTGCCAGCAGCTTAGCTCAGCGGGGGCTGAGCTCCTACGAGCAGTACTTC. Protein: CASSLAQRGLSSYEQYF.

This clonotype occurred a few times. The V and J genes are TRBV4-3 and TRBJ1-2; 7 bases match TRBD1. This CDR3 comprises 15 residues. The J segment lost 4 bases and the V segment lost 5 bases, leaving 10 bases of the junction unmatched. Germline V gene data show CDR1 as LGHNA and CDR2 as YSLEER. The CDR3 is CASSAQQGPGYGYTF. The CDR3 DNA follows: TGCGCCAGCAGCGCCCAACAGGGGCCGGGCTATGGCTACACCTTC.

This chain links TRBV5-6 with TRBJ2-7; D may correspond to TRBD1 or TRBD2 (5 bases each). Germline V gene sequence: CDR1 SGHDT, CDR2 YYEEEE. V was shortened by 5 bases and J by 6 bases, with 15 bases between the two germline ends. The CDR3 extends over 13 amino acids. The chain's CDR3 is CASSSDSRSEQYF. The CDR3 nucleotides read TGTGCCAGCAGTAGCGACAGTAGGTCCGAGCAGTACTTC. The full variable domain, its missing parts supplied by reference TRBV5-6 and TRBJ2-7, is DAGVTQSPTHLIKTRGQQVTLRCSPKSGHDTVSWYQQALGQGPQFIFQYYEEEERQRGNFPDRFSGHQFPNYSSELNVNALLLGDSALYLCASSSDSRSEQYFGPGTRLTVT.

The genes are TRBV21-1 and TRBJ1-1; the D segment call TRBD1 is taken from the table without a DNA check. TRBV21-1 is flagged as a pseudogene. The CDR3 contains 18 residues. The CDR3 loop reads CASSNPRQGVTSYTEAFF. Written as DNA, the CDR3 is TGTGCCAGCAGCAATCCCCGGCAGGGGGTTACTTCGTACACTGAAGCTTTCTTT.

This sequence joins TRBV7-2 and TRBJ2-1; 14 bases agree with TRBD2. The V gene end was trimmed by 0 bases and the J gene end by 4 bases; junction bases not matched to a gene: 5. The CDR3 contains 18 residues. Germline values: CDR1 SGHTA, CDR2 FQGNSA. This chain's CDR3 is CASSLAGTSGRGYNEQFF. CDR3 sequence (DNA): TGTGCCAGCAGCTTAGCCGGGACTAGCGGGAGAGGTTACAATGAGCAGTTCTTC.

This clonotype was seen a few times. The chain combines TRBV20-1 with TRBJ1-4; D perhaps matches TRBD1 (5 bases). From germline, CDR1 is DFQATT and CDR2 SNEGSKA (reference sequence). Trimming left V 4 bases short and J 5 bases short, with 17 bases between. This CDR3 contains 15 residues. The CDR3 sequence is CSAKGKRGVNEKLFF. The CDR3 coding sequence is TGCAGTGCTAAGGGGAAACGGGGTGTCAATGAAAAACTGTTTTTT.